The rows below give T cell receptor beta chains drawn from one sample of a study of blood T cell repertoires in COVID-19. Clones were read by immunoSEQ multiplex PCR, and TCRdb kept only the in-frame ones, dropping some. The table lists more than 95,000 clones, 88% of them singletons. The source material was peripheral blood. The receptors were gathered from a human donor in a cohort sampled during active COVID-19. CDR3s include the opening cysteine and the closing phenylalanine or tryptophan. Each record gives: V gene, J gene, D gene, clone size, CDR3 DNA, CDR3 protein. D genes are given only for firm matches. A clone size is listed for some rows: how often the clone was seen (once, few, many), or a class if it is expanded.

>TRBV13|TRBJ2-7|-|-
TGTGCCAGCAGCAGAGCCGACTACGAGCAGTACTTC
CASSRADYEQYF
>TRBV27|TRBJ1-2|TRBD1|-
TGTGCCAGCAGTTTATCGGGGACAGTTAACTATGGCTACACCTTC
CASSLSGTVNYGYTF
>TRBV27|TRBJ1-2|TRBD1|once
TGTGCCAGCAGTCAGACAGGGTTCTATGGCTACACCTTC
CASSQTGFYGYTF
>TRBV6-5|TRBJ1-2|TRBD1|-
TGTGCCAGCAGTAACCTAGGACAGGGAAATGGCTACACCTTC
CASSNLGQGNGYTF
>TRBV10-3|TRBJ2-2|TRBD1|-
TGTGCCACCAGCAGGGGGACGGACACCGGGGAGCTGTTTTTT
CATSRGTDTGELFF
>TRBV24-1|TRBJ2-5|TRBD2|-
TGTGCCACCAGTGGGCCCACCCCGGGACTAGCGGGGGGATTCCAAGAGACCCAGTACTTC
CATSGPTPGLAGGFQETQYF
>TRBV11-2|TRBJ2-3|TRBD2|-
TGTGCCAGCAGCTTCGGGGGGTCCCTCACAGATACGCAGTATTTT
CASSFGGSLTDTQYF
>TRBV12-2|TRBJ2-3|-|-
TGTGCAAGTTACAGGGCGACGTATTTT
CASYRATYF
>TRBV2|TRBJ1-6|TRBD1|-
TGTGCCAGCAGTGGGACAGGGGGCTCCTATAATTCACCCCTCCACTTT
CASSGTGGSYNSPLHF
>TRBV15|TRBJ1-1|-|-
TGTGCCACCAGCAGAGATCGGGGGGTGACTGAAGCTTTCTTT
CATSRDRGVTEAFF
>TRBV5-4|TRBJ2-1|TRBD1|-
TGTGCCAGCAGCTTGGGGGCGGACAGGGTCTACAATGAGCAGTTCTTC
CASSLGADRVYNEQFF
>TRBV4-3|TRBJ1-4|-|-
TGCGCCAGCAGCCAAGATCGGCAGGCAAAACTGTTTTTT
CASSQDRQAKLFF
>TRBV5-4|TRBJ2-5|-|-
TGTGCCAGCAGCTTTCGAGGCGCAGAGACCCAGTACTTC
CASSFRGAETQYF
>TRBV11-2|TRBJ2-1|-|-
TGTGCCAGCAGCCCCCAAAGGGCCAGGGCTGGTTACAATGAGCAGTTCTTC
CASSPQRARAGYNEQFF
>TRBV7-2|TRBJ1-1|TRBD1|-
TGTGCCAGCAGCTTAGTCGGGACAGCGAACACTGAAGCTTTCTTT
CASSLVGTANTEAFF
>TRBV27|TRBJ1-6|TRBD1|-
TGTGCCAGCAGTTTATACCAGGGTGGCAGGGGGAGCTCCTATAATTCACCCCTCCACTTT
CASSLYQGGRGSSYNSPLHF
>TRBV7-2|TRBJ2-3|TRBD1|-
TGTGCCAGCAGCTTAGGGGGACAGGTCACAGATACGCAGTATTTT
CASSLGGQVTDTQYF
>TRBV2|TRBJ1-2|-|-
TGTGCCAGCAATCAGGGGAGCTATGGCTACACCTTC
CASNQGSYGYTF
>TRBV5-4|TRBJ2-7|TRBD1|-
TGTGCCAGCAGCTTCCACCGCCGGGACAGGGAAAGGTACGAGCAGTACTTC
CASSFHRRDRERYEQYF
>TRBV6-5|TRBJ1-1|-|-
TGTGCCAGCCGTTCCAGAAACACTGAAGCTTTCTTT
CASRSRNTEAFF
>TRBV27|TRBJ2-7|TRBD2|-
TGTGCCAGCAGTGCCGGGACTAGCGGTTACGAGCAGTACTTC
CASSAGTSGYEQYF
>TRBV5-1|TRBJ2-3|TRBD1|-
TGCGCCAGCAGCCTCGGTGAGGGACAGACAGATACGCAGTATTTT
CASSLGEGQTDTQYF
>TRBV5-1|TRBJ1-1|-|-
TGCGCCAGCAGCTTGGTGTCTGGGGAGGGCACTGAAGCTTTCTTT
CASSLVSGEGTEAFF
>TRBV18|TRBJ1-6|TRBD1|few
TGTGCCAGCTCACAATCCGGGACAGGGACCTATAATTCACCCCTCCACTTT
CASSQSGTGTYNSPLHF
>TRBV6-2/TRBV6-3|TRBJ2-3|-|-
TGTGCCAGCAGTTCTGGACGGGGGTTTCGGCCAGATACGCAGTATTTT
CASSSGRGFRPDTQYF
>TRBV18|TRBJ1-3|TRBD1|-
TGTGCCAGCTCACCTGCAGGGGGCAACGGAAACACCATATATTTT
CASSPAGGNGNTIYF
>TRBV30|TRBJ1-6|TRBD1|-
TGTGCCTGGAGCGGACAGGGAAATGGGAATTCACCCCTCCACTTT
CAWSGQGNGNSPLHF
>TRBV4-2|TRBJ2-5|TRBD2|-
TGTGCCAGCAGCCAGCTTAGCGGGAGCAGCGAGACCCAGTACTTC
CASSQLSGSSETQYF
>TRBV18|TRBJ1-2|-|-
TGTGCCAGCTCACCAGGGGGGAACTCCTATGGCTACACCTTC
CASSPGGNSYGYTF
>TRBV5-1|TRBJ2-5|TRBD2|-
TGCGCCAGCAGCTTGGGGGGACTAGGTGTCGAGACCCAGTACTTC
CASSLGGLGVETQYF
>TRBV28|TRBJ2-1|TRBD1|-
TGTGCCAGCAGTGTCCTGACAGGGGAATACAATGAGCAGTTCTTC
CASSVLTGEYNEQFF
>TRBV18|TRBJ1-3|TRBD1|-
TGTGCCAGCTCACCACCGGGACAGGGGCGAAACACCATATATTTT
CASSPPGQGRNTIYF
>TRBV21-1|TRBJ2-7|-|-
TGTGCCAGCAGCAAAAGCGGCAGGGGTAGGGACGAGCAGTACTTC
CASSKSGRGRDEQYF
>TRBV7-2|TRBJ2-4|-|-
TGTGCCAGCAGCTTACCGGGCGGGAAAAACATTCAGTACTTC
CASSLPGGKNIQYF
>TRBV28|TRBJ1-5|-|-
TGTGCCAGCAGTTTATATGGGAAGGGGAGCAATCAGCCCCAGCATTTT
CASSLYGKGSNQPQHF
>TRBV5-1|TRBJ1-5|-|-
TGCGCCAGCAGCTTGTCCGGGGGAGGGCAGCAGCCCCAGCATTTT
CASSLSGGGQQPQHF
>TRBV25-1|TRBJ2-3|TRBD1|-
TGTGCCAGCAGTGAATTTCAGGGGGCAGGAGATACGCAGTATTTT
CASSEFQGAGDTQYF